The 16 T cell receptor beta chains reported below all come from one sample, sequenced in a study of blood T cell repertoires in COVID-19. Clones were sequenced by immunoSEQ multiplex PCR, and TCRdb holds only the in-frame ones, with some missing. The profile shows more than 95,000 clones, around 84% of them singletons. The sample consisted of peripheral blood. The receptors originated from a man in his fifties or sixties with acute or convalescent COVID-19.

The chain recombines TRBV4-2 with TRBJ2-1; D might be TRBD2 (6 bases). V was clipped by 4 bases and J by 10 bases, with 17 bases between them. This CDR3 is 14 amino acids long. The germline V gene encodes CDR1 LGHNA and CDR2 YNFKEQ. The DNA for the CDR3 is TGTGCCAGCAGCCTTTCTAGCGCCCCGAGCGAGCAGTTCTTC. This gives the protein CASSLSSAPSEQFF.

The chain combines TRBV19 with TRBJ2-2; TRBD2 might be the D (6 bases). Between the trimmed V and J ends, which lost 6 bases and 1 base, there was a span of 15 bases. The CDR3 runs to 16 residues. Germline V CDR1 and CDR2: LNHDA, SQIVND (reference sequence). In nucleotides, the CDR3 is TGTGCCAGTAGACCCAACAGCGGGCTGAACACCGGGGAGCTGTTTTTT. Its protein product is CASRPNSGLNTGELFF.

This CDR3 reads CASSPGTAFNPLHF. The CDR3 coding sequence is TGTGCCAGCAGCCCCGGTACAGCCTTTAATCCCCTCCACTTT. The chain carries TRBV6-5 and TRBJ1-6; D is unresolved. The CDR3 extends over 14 amino acids. Per germline, CDR1 MNHEY and CDR2 SVGAGI. V gave up 6 bases and J gave up 13 bases, with 19 bases separating them.

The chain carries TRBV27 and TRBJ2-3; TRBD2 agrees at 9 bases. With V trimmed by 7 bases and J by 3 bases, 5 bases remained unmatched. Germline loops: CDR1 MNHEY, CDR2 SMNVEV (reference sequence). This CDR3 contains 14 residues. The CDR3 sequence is CASNSGSGTDTQYF. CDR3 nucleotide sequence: TGTGCCAGCAATAGCGGGAGCGGTACAGATACGCAGTATTTT.

The CDR3 is CASSPPGLASYEQYF. The DNA for the CDR3 is TGTGCCAGCAGCCCACCGGGACTTGCCTCCTACGAGCAGTACTTC. The rearrangement uses TRBV4-2 and TRBJ2-7; D might be TRBD2 (6 bases). The V end lost 4 bases, the J end lost 0 bases, and 13 bases lay between the germline ends. The CDR3 is made up of 15 amino acids. Looked up from germline, CDR1 is LGHNA and CDR2 is YNFKEQ.

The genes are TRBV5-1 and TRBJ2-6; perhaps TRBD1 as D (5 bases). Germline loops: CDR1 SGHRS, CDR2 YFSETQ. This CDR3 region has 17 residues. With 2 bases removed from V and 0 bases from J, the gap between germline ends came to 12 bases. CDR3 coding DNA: TGCGCCAGCAGCTTTCCCGACAGAACCTCTGGGGCCAACGTCCTGACTTTC. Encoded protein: CASSFPDRTSGANVLTF.

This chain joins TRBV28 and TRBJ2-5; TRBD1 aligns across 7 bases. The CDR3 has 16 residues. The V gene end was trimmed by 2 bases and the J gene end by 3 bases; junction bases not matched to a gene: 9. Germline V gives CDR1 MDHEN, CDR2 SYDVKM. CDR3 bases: TGTGCCAGCAGTTTACTTAACAGGGGATTGAAAGAGACCCAGTACTTC. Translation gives CASSLLNRGLKETQYF.

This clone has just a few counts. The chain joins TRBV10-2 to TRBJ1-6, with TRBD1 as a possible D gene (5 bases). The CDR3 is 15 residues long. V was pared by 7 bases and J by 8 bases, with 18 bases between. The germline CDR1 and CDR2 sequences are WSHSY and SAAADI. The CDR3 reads CASKESGGSYSPLHF. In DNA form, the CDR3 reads TGCGCCAGCAAAGAATCCGGGGGGTCCTATTCACCCCTCCACTTT.

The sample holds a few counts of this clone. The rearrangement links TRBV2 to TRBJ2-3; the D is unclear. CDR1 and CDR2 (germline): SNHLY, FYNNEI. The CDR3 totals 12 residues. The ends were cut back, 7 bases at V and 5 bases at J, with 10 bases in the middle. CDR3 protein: CASNPELDTQYF. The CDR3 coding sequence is TGTGCCAGCAATCCGGAGCTAGATACGCAGTATTTT.

The CDR3 bases are TGTGCCATCTGGGACAGGGCCGGCAATCAGCCCCAGCATTTT. This gives the protein CAIWDRAGNQPQHF. This chain joins TRBV6-5 and TRBJ1-5, with 9 bases aligning to TRBD1. CDR3 length: 14 amino acids. The germline gives CDR1 MNHEY, CDR2 SVGAGI. V lost 10 bases, J lost 2 bases, and 6 bases stayed unmatched.

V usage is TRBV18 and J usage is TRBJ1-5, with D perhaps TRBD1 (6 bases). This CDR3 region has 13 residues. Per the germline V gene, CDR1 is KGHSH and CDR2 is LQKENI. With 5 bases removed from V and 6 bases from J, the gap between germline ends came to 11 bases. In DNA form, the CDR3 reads TGTGCCAGCTCAGAACAGGGTATTCAGCCCCAGCATTTT. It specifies CASSEQGIQPQHF.

Written as DNA, the CDR3 is TGCGCCAGCAGCGGGGCGGGGTTGGAGAGCCAGTACTTC. Protein product: CASSGAGLESQYF. The rearrangement uses TRBV5-1 and TRBJ2-7, with D maybe TRBD2 (6 bases). The CDR3 is 13 residues long. Trimming left V 4 bases short and J 10 bases short, with 18 bases between. Germline assignment: CDR1 SGHRS and CDR2 YFSETQ.

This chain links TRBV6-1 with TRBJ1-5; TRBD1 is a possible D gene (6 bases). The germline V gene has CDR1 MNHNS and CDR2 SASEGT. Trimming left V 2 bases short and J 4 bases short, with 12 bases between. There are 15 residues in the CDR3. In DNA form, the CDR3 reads TGTGCCAGCAGTGAATTAGGCAGGGGAAATCAGCCCCAGCATTTT. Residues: CASSELGRGNQPQHF.

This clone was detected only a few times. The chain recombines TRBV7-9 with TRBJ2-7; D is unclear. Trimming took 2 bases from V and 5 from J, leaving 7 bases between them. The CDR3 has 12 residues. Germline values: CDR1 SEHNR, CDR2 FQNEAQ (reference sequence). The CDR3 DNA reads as TGTGCCAGCAGCTTAACAGACCACGAGCAGTACTTC. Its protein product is CASSLTDHEQYF.

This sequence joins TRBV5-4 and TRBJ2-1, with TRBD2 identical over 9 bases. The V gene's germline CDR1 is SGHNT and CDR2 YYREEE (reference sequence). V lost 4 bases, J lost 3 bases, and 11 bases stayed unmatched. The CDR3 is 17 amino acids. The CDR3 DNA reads TGTGCCAGCAGCCACAGGGGTAGCGGGAGTTTCTACAATGAGCAGTTCTTC. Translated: CASSHRGSGSFYNEQFF.

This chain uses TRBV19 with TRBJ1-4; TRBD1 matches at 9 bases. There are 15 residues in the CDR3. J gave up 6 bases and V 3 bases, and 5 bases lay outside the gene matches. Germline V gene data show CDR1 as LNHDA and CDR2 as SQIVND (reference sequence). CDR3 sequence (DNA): TGTGCCAGTAGTATCTGGGACAGGGCCGATGAAAAACTGTTTTTT. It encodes CASSIWDRADEKLFF.